Shown below are 16 T cell receptor beta chains from a single sample sequenced in a study of cytomegalovirus exposure and HLA in healthy donors. It was with 60 Vbeta and 13 Jbeta primers that the PCR ran. Clones were read by immunoSEQ multiplex PCR, and TCRdb kept only the in-frame ones, dropping some. The sample records under 200,000 clones, 65% to 80% being singletons. The sequenced sample was PBMCs. These TCRs come from a woman in her thirties or forties in good health and CMV-seropositive.

This clone was seen once. V gene TRBV7-9 combines with J gene TRBJ1-2; the D gene is possibly TRBD1 (6 bases). Germline CDR1 is SEHNR and CDR2 is FQNEAQ (reference sequence). The CDR3 totals 15 residues. V was shortened by 0 bases and J by 11 bases, with 19 bases between the two germline ends. The CDR3 protein is CASSLADRPPQKYTF. The CDR3, as DNA: TGTGCCAGCAGCTTAGCTGACAGGCCCCCTCAAAAGTACACCTTC.

The table lists this clone with a few counts. CDR3 nucleotides: TGTGCCAGCAGCAAGTTGGGGGGGGGCGATGAAGCTTTCTTT. Residues: CASSKLGGGDEAFF. The J gene is TRBJ1-1, the V gene TRBV7-2, with D perhaps matching TRBD1 (6 bases). The germline V gene encodes CDR1 SGHTA and CDR2 FQGNSA. This CDR3 has 14 residues. Trimming took off 5 bases at V and 7 bases at J, with 17 bases between the two ends. Together with reference TRBV7-2 and TRBJ1-1, the CDR3 gives the full variable domain: GAGVSQSPSNKVTEKGKDVELRCDPISGHTALYWYRQSLGQGLEFLIYFQGNSAPDKSGLPSDRFSAERTGGSVSTLTIQRTQQEDSAVYLCASSKLGGGDEAFFGQGTRLTVV.

This chain links TRBV14 with TRBJ2-7; D is uncertain. The V gene lost 0 bases and the J gene lost 7 bases, with 10 bases spanning the gap. Germline V gene data show CDR1 as SGHDN and CDR2 as FVKESK. CDR3 length: 13 amino acids. CDR3 nucleotide sequence: TGTGCCAGCAGCCAAGAGGTAAGAGGAGAGCAGTACTTC. Protein sequence: CASSQEVRGEQYF.

The V call is TRBV19, the J call TRBJ1-5; no clear D gene. The germline gives CDR1 LNHDA, CDR2 SQIVND (reference sequence). This CDR3 region has 16 residues. The ends were cut back, 3 bases at V and 2 bases at J, with 14 bases in the middle. As DNA, the CDR3 is TGTGCCAGTAGTATTACGGGGTTTAACGGCAATCAGCCCCAGCATTTT. Translated: CASSITGFNGNQPQHF.

The chain employs TRBV28 and TRBJ2-6; 8 positions match TRBD1. CDR1 and CDR2 (germline): MDHEN, SYDVKM. With 3 bases clipped from V and 1 base from J, the junction kept 14 bases outside the gene matches. This CDR3 is built from 20 residues. The CDR3 DNA reads TGTGCCAGCAGTTTCAGGGACGACAGGGGATTTAGGTCTGGGGCCAACGTCCTGACTTTC. It yields the protein CASSFRDDRGFRSGANVLTF.

This rearrangement joins TRBV28 to TRBJ1-2; 7 bases fit TRBD1. This CDR3 has 15 amino acids. CDR1 MDHEN and CDR2 SYDVKM come from the germline V gene. The J segment lost 2 bases and the V segment lost 3 bases, leaving 6 bases of the junction unmatched. CDR3 region: CASSLGSGQNYGYTF. In DNA, the CDR3 is TGTGCCAGCAGTTTGGGATCGGGACAGAACTATGGCTACACCTTC.

The chain combines TRBV11-2 with TRBJ2-3, with D perhaps TRBD2 (6 bases). V dropped 2 bases and J dropped 0 bases, with 12 bases sitting between them. The CDR3 spans 16 residues. CDR1 is SGHAT, CDR2 FQNNGV, per germline. In DNA form, the CDR3 reads TGTGCCAGCAGCTTAATGTCCAGCGGGAGCACAGATACGCAGTATTTT. This sequence encodes CASSLMSSGSTDTQYF.

V usage is TRBV7-2 and J usage is TRBJ2-5, with 9 bases aligning to TRBD2. Per the germline V gene, CDR1 is SGHTA and CDR2 is FQGNSA. V was pared by 4 bases and J by 5 bases, with 11 bases of the junction left unmatched. This CDR3 region has 16 residues. The CDR3 reads CASSSRAGGPGETQYF. CDR3 coding DNA: TGTGCCAGCAGCTCCCGGGCGGGGGGGCCCGGGGAGACCCAGTACTTC. The complete variable domain, with remaining parts taken from reference TRBV7-2 and TRBJ2-5, reads GAGVSQSPSNKVTEKGKDVELRCDPISGHTALYWYRQSLGQGLEFLIYFQGNSAPDKSGLPSDRFSAERTGGSVSTLTIQRTQQEDSAVYLCASSSRAGGPGETQYFGPGTRLLVL.

This clone came up once. The chain is built from TRBV29-1 and TRBJ2-1; maybe TRBD2 (5 bases). CDR1 and CDR2 from the germline V gene are SQVTM and ANQGSEA. This CDR3 contains 12 residues. V gave up 7 bases and J gave up 8 bases, with 15 bases separating them. CDR3 DNA sequence: TGCAGCGCTATACTAGTCGGTTATGAGCAGTTCTTC. Amino acid sequence: CSAILVGYEQFF.

J is TRBJ2-7 and V is TRBV28; 7 bases match TRBD2. Losses at the gene ends were 3 bases for V and 2 bases for J; bases not matched to a gene: 4. The CDR3 sequence is 14 residues long. Germline CDR1 is MDHEN and CDR2 is SYDVKM. CDR3 DNA: TGTGCCAGCAGTTTCCCCAGCGGGACCTACGAGCAGTACTTC. It is translated as CASSFPSGTYEQYF.

This chain connects TRBV19 to TRBJ2-1, with TRBD2 matching over 13 bases. The CDR3 loop spans 14 amino acids. Losses at the gene ends were 5 bases for V and 9 bases for J; bases not matched to a gene: 4. In germline, CDR1 is LNHDA, CDR2 SQIVND (reference sequence). The CDR3 DNA is TGTGCCAGTAGTCTCGGGACTAGCGGGACTGAGCAGTTCTTC. It specifies CASSLGTSGTEQFF.

In this sample, this clone turned up once. The chain is built from TRBV5-4 and TRBJ2-1; a weak D match, TRBD2 (5 bases). Trimming removed 3 bases from V and 0 bases from J, with 10 bases in between. This CDR3 is 15 amino acids long. Per germline, CDR1 SGHNT and CDR2 YYREEE (reference sequence). The CDR3 here is CASSSDSSSYNEQFF. In DNA, the CDR3 is TGTGCCAGCAGCTCGGACTCAAGCTCCTACAATGAGCAGTTCTTC.

The genes are TRBV19 and TRBJ2-5; 7 nucleotides align to TRBD1. With the DNA end fitting TRBJ2-7 better, the J assignment may be wrong. The germline V gene has CDR1 LNHDA and CDR2 SQIVND (reference sequence). There are 16 residues in the CDR3. CDR3 in amino acids: CASSSATGTVTYEQYF. In DNA, the CDR3 is TGTGCCAGTAGTAGCGCCACCGGGACAGTGACCTACGAGCAGTACTTC.

The chain uses TRBV9 and TRBJ1-2, with D tentatively TRBD1 (5 bases). The V gene lost 0 bases and the J gene lost 2 bases, with 5 bases spanning the gap. Germline V gene sequence: CDR1 SGDLS, CDR2 YYNGEE. The CDR3 length is 13 residues. CDR3 bases: TGTGCCAGCAGCGTAGGACAGAACTATGGCTACACCTTC. Translated: CASSVGQNYGYTF.

This clone was detected once. The genes are TRBV19 and TRBJ1-1; D uncertain. CDR1 and CDR2 (germline): LNHDA, SQIVND (reference sequence). Trimming removed 6 bases from V and 1 base from J, with 6 bases in between. There are 12 residues in the CDR3. The CDR3 DNA reads TGTGCCAGTAGCCAGGAGAACACTGAAGCTTTCTTT. Translation: CASSQENTEAFF.

This chain links TRBV4-3 with TRBJ2-5; TRBD1 matches 9 bases. The DNA end lines up better with TRBJ2-7; the J call may be wrong. This CDR3 spans 15 amino acids. Germline lookup yields CDR1 LGHNA and CDR2 YSLEER. CDR3: CASSQVRGQGYEQYF. CDR3 nucleotide sequence: TGCGCCAGCAGCCAAGTCAGGGGACAGGGCTACGAGCAGTACTTC.